The entry that follows covers one T cell receptor (beta chain) sequence. The specificity of this receptor is unknown. Per-base qualities were not stored, and no clone one base away is much larger. This record comes from a study of blood T cell repertoires in COVID-19 (dated by TCRdb to about 2020). A note on the overall study: Samples from collaborators originated in the United States, Italy and Spain and spanned both the acute and convalescent phases of COVID-19. The material from the prospective study consisted of cDNA or gDNA derived from T cells, B-cell-depleted T cells, or PBMCs. Deeply sampled blood TCRbeta repertoires from subjects exposed to, actively infected with, or recovered from COVID-19 were included in the dataset. The repertoires were made available in a free public database intended to serve as a resource for research on the immune response to SARS-CoV-2. Samples came from the ongoing ImmuneRACE study (first 160 participants) plus 1,254 subjects from 6 global collaborators. Sample metadata almost always included a de-identified subject ID, COVID-19 status, age in years and sex. Where HLA class I and class II types were available, the types were taken from metadata supplied by the sample provider, not from assay-based typing. What the study reported, not specific to this receptor: The amount of clinical and demographic metadata varied by source and participant and was provided uncurated.

Taken from the germline V gene, the CDR1 and CDR2 loops are MNHEY and SVGAGI. From its cysteine to its phenylalanine, the CDR3 spans 15 amino acids. The entry retains the CDR3 DNA only, 45 bases that are in frame from base 1. V is reduced by 6 bases and J by 6 bases, leaving a spacing of 17 bases between them. The immunoSEQ Assay, a bias-controlled multiplex PCR, was used to amplify TCRbeta CDR3 regions from genomic DNA. On the authors' methods: The number of nucleated cells in each sample was estimated from the amplification of reference gene primers within the assay. Sequence reads were collapsed and filtered to measure the absolute abundance of every unique TCRbeta CDR3 rearrangement. Productive Simpson clonality was computed per sample as the square root of Simpson's diversity index over productive rearrangements. What TCRdb holds here is the immuneACCESS table cut down to in-frame rearrangements. Part of the clones is not present; checked against another copy, under half of the missing clones reflect an unresolved V gene, and the others are unexplained. The V and J calls and clone size are taken from that table; D and trimming were inferred from the DNA. The sample includes about 160,000 clones, with 60% to 85% observed a single time. About 8.3% of the sample comes from the top ten.

Each collaborating institution followed its own protocols to collect whole blood in K2EDTA tubes. For TCRbeta analysis, collaborators shipped samples in one of three forms: frozen whole blood, isolated PBMCs, or DNA extracted from either of those sample types. The receptor was derived from a man in his fifties or sixties with acute or convalescent COVID-19. This sequence uses TRBV6-5 and TRBJ1-4, with no D gene named confidently. Sequences were obtained from peripheral blood. The sequence in DNA is TGTGCCAGCAGCCCAGGATTATCGACCTATGAAAAACTGTTTTTT. The resulting protein is CASSPGLSTYEKLFF.